The 30 T cell receptor beta chains presented below share a single source sample, sequenced in a study of monozygotic twins with inflammatory bowel disease. TCRdb reprocessed the 5' RACE reads, with one entry per CDR3 protein and no DNA. The data show approximately 150,000 distinct CDR3 sequences, and the top ten clones hold 2.4%. Sequenced: blood. Source of these receptors: a human donor with ulcerative colitis or Crohn's disease, or a healthy co-twin of an affected twin (not recorded which).

The J gene is TRBJ1-2, the V gene TRBV5-1; with no DNA, the TCRdb D assignment of TRBD1 cannot be verified. The CDR3 loop spans 15 amino acids. Germline V lookup: CDR1 SGHRS, CDR2 YFSETQ. CDR3 sequence reads: CASSLDWGRDYGYTF.

CDR3 loop: CASSYRDSNTEAFF. The chain employs TRBV7-2 and TRBJ1-1. CDR3 length: 14 amino acids. The germline CDR1 and CDR2 sequences are SGHTA and FQGNSA. Using reference TRBV7-2 and TRBJ1-1 for the parts outside the CDR3, the full variable domain is GAGVSQSPSNKVTEKGKDVELRCDPISGHTALYWYRQSLGQGLEFLIYFQGNSAPDKSGLPSDRFSAERTGGSVSTLTIQRTQQEDSAVYLCASSYRDSNTEAFFGQGTRLTVV.

The V gene is TRBV7-2, the J gene TRBJ2-3; TCRdb gives TRBD1 as the D gene, but with no DNA this cannot be confirmed. Germline-derived CDR1 and CDR2 are SGHTA and FQGNSA. CDR3 length: 15 residues. The CDR3 is CASSLDRTSTDTQYF.

The rearrangement joins TRBV12-3 or TRBV12-4 to TRBJ1-5. CDR3 length equals 15 residues. CDR3 sequence: CASSRSPPGNQPQHF.

The J gene is TRBJ1-5, the V gene TRBV12-3 or TRBV12-4; lacking DNA, the TRBD1 call made by TCRdb goes unchecked. The CDR3 sequence is 13 residues long. CDR3 sequence reads: CASRGQINQPQHF.

The V and J genes are TRBV6-5 and TRBJ1-2. CDR1 MNHEY and CDR2 SVGAGI come from the germline V gene. This CDR3 spans 14 amino acids. The CDR3 reads CASSYSKFPDGYTF.

CDR3 residues: CSARPLGQGDWNTEAFF. This chain connects TRBV20-1 to TRBJ1-1; the D call from TCRdb, TRBD1, cannot be confirmed without DNA. The germline V gene has CDR1 DFQATT and CDR2 SNEGSKA (reference sequence). The CDR3 is made up of 17 amino acids.

The chain combines TRBV18 with TRBJ1-1; no DNA is available, so the TRBD1 call from TCRdb remains unchecked. The germline gives CDR1 KGHSH, CDR2 LQKENI. The CDR3 length is 16 residues. CDR3 sequence reads: CASSPQGDRGSTEAFF.

This rearrangement joins TRBV6-2 or TRBV6-3 to TRBJ2-2; as DNA is missing, the TRBD1 call by TCRdb cannot be tested. The germline CDR1 and CDR2 sequences are MNHEY and SVGEGT. CDR3 length equals 15 residues. The CDR3 here is CASRGGRLTTGELFF.

The chain couples TRBV5-1 to TRBJ2-3; the D call of TRBD2 rests on TCRdb alone, since no DNA is present to check it. This CDR3 contains 13 residues. The germline V gene encodes CDR1 SGHRS and CDR2 YFSETQ. The CDR3: CASGSRGGYTQYF.

The CDR3 sequence is CASSTGDRGVTNEKLFF. The V and J genes are TRBV28 and TRBJ1-4; TCRdb indicates TRBD1, and absent DNA this call remains unverified. From germline, CDR1 is MDHEN and CDR2 SYDVKM. There are 17 residues in the CDR3.

The genes are TRBV3-1 and TRBJ2-2. Looked up from germline, CDR1 is LGHDT and CDR2 is YNNKEL (reference sequence). The CDR3 is made up of 14 amino acids. CDR3: CASKTEGTTGELFF.

The J gene is TRBJ2-2, the V gene TRBV12-3 or TRBV12-4; the D call of TRBD1 rests on TCRdb alone, since no DNA is present to check it. The length of the CDR3 is 13 residues. This CDR3 reads CASRTVNTGELFF.

This chain joins TRBV5-1 and TRBJ2-3; TCRdb indicates TRBD2, and absent DNA this call remains unverified. CDR1 SGHRS and CDR2 YFSETQ come from the germline V gene. This CDR3 comprises 19 residues. The CDR3 reads CASSSPPSSTSGNTDTQYF.

The rearrangement joins TRBV5-1 to TRBJ1-5; the TCRdb call, TRBD1, lacks DNA for checking. Germline V gene data show CDR1 as SGHRS and CDR2 as YFSETQ. This CDR3 spans 15 amino acids. CDR3 in amino acids: CASSPEAGKNQPQHF. Variable domain in full (rest from reference TRBV5-1 and TRBJ1-5): KAGVTQTPRYLIKTRGQQVTLSCSPISGHRSVSWYQQTPGQGLQFLFEYFSETQRNKGNFPGRFSGRQFSNSRSEMNVSTLELGDSALYLCASSPEAGKNQPQHFGDGTRLSIL.

The chain links TRBV29-1 to TRBJ2-1; TCRdb calls TRBD2, which cannot be checked without DNA. From germline, CDR1 is SQVTM and CDR2 ANQGSEA. The CDR3 totals 14 residues. CDR3 sequence reads: CSVEKAGVRGEQFF.

This rearrangement joins TRBV18 to TRBJ2-7; TCRdb reports TRBD1, a call that lacks DNA to check it against. CDR1 is KGHSH and CDR2 is LQKENI in the germline V gene. This CDR3 comprises 20 residues. CDR3 loop: CASSPPNSPGQGASGYEQYF. The variable domain in full, with the rest retrieved from reference TRBV18 and TRBJ2-7, is NAGVMQNPRHLVRRRGQEARLRCSPMKGHSHVYWYRQLPEEGLKFMVYLQKENIIDESGMPKERFSAEFPKEGPSILRIQQVVRGDSAAYFCASSPPNSPGQGASGYEQYFGPGTRLTVT.

J is TRBJ2-1 and V is TRBV18; absent DNA, TCRdb's TRBD1 call cannot be checked. Germline CDR1 and CDR2: KGHSH and LQKENI. The CDR3 runs to 15 residues. CDR3 residues: CASSPAGAEYNEQFF.

The chain combines TRBV5-5 with TRBJ2-5; TCRdb's D call of TRBD2 is untestable without DNA. This CDR3 has 15 amino acids. CDR1 is SGHKS, CDR2 YYEKEE, per germline (reference sequence). The CDR3 loop is CASSLAGLVEETQYF.

The rearrangement uses TRBV6-1 and TRBJ2-5. The germline gives CDR1 MNHNS, CDR2 SASEGT. This CDR3 comprises 14 residues. This CDR3 is CASSEATSLGTQYF.

This chain connects TRBV20-1 to TRBJ2-7. Per the germline V gene, CDR1 is DFQATT and CDR2 is SNEGSKA (reference sequence). CDR3 size: 14 residues. The CDR3 sequence is CSARLSGNSYEQYF.

The gene calls are TRBV5-1 and TRBJ2-5; TCRdb selects TRBD2, and the lack of DNA leaves this call unchecked. Germline V gene lookup returns CDR1 SGHRS and CDR2 YFSETQ. The CDR3 contains 15 residues. CDR3 loop: CASSLAVAAQETQYF.

The genes are TRBV20-1 and TRBJ2-7; TCRdb picks TRBD2, but there is no DNA to check that call. CDR3 length: 13 residues. The V gene's germline CDR1 is DFQATT and CDR2 SNEGSKA (reference sequence). CDR3 sequence reads: CSATRGDLPEKYF.

The CDR3 loop reads CASSLVVGLANSYEQYF. The rearrangement uses TRBV5-1 and TRBJ2-7; TCRdb selects TRBD2, and the lack of DNA leaves this call unchecked. The CDR3 extends over 17 amino acids. Germline CDR1 and CDR2: SGHRS and YFSETQ.

This rearrangement joins TRBV6-2 or TRBV6-3 to TRBJ2-5; with no DNA, the TCRdb D assignment of TRBD1 cannot be verified. There are 16 residues in the CDR3. Germline loops: CDR1 MNHEY, CDR2 SVGEGT. CDR3 in amino acids: CASSFLPDRNGETQYF.

This chain's CDR3 is CRPGGGARTDTQYF. The chain has TRBV20-1 and TRBJ2-3; TCRdb's D gene call, TRBD1, goes unchecked for lack of DNA. Germline-derived CDR1 and CDR2 are DFQATT and SNEGSKA (reference sequence). The length of the CDR3 is 14 residues.

The rearrangement joins TRBV29-1 to TRBJ1-2. This CDR3 comprises 11 residues. Germline CDR1 reads SQVTM; CDR2 reads ANQGSEA. This CDR3 is CSVEQPYGYTF.

The chain's CDR3 is CASIGGPYNEQFF. This rearrangement joins TRBV12-3 or TRBV12-4 to TRBJ2-1; TCRdb calls TRBD1, which cannot be checked without DNA. The CDR3 spans 13 residues.

The chain is built from TRBV5-1 and TRBJ2-6. This CDR3 spans 16 amino acids. Germline V gene data show CDR1 as SGHRS and CDR2 as YFSETQ. The CDR3 sequence is CASSLGTETGANVLTF.

V gene TRBV7-9 combines with J gene TRBJ2-4; absent DNA, TCRdb's TRBD1 call cannot be checked. CDR1 and CDR2 (germline): SEHNR, FQNEAQ (reference sequence). The CDR3 runs to 15 residues. The CDR3 region is CASSLASGTANVAYF.